The 5 T cell receptor beta chains below all came from one sample that was sequenced in a study of OX40 agonist ivuxolimab in advanced cancers. Only in-frame clones appear in the TCRdb table, and some are missing; sequencing was by immunoSEQ multiplex PCR. The sample carries some 80,000 clones, 80% to 90% recorded once. This specimen was CD4+ or CD8+ T cells sorted from blood, taken in a trial of the OX40 agonist ivuxolimab. Every receptor here comes from an adult with an advanced solid tumor such as melanoma, head and neck, liver or kidney cancer.

The chain is built from TRBV2 and TRBJ2-4; tentatively, D is TRBD2 (8 bases). V dropped 5 bases and J dropped 6 bases, with 20 bases sitting between them. CDR1 is SNHLY, CDR2 FYNNEI, per germline. The length of the CDR3 is 16 residues. The DNA of the CDR3 is TGTGCCAGCAGTACCCCGGGGGGGGACAGACCAAACATTCAGTACTTC. It translates to CASSTPGGDRPNIQYF.

The chain couples TRBV7-9 to TRBJ1-5; D not certain. The CDR3 runs 18 residues. Trimming took 3 bases from V and 2 from J, leaving 20 bases between them. The germline gives CDR1 SEHNR, CDR2 FQNEAQ (reference sequence). CDR3 DNA sequence: TGTGCCAGCAGCTTTGGCGGGAAGGGCAGCCCCCGCAATCAGCCCCAGCATTTT. Translated, it gives CASSFGGKGSPRNQPQHF. The whole variable domain, filled in from reference TRBV7-9 and TRBJ1-5, reads DTGVSQNPRHKITKRGQNVTFRCDPISEHNRLYWYRQTLGQGPEFLTYFQNEAQLEKSRLLSDRFSAERPKGSFSTLEIQRTEQGDSAMYLCASSFGGKGSPRNQPQHFGDGTRLSIL.

The CDR3, as DNA: TGTGCCAGCAGCCGCGGGGGGGCCAATGAGCAGTTCTTC. The encoded protein is CASSRGGANEQFF. This chain joins TRBV5-4 and TRBJ2-1; 9 bases agree with TRBD2. The CDR3 totals 13 residues. The J segment lost 6 bases and the V segment lost 4 bases, leaving 2 bases of the junction unmatched. Germline values: CDR1 SGHNT, CDR2 YYREEE (reference sequence).

The rearrangement joins TRBV6-5 to TRBJ2-7; D is perhaps TRBD1 (6 bases). Germline V CDR1 and CDR2: MNHEY, SVGAGI. The V end was cut by 0 bases, the J end by 2 bases, with 14 bases between. This CDR3 spans 16 amino acids. The CDR3 reads CASSYSRLRTAYEQYF. For the CDR3, the DNA is TGTGCCAGCAGTTACTCGAGACTCCGGACAGCCTACGAGCAGTACTTC.

This chain joins TRBV28 and TRBJ1-6; 7 bases match TRBD1. The CDR3 runs to 17 residues. The germline CDR1 and CDR2 sequences are MDHEN and SYDVKM. J gave up 0 bases and V 6 bases, and 8 bases lay outside the gene matches. CDR3 DNA sequence: TGTGCCAGCAGAAACGACAGGGACCACTCCTATAATTCACCCCTCCACTTT. Translating gives CASRNDRDHSYNSPLHF. Supplemented by reference TRBV28 and TRBJ1-6, the full variable domain reads DVKVTQSSRYLVKRTGEKVFLECVQDMDHENMFWYRQDPGLGLRLIYFSYDVKMKEKGDIPEGYSVSREKKERFSLILESASTNQTSMYLCASRNDRDHSYNSPLHFGNGTRLTVT.